This entry features one T cell receptor (beta chain) sequence. This table comes from immunoSEQ multiplex PCR, and its TCRdb copy is limited to in-frame clones, with some not included. The sample has roughly 250,000 clones; around nine tenths are singletons. This sample stems from a study of blood T cell repertoires in COVID-19. Germline values: CDR1 SGHTA, CDR2 FQGTGA. The V end lost 5 bases, the J end lost 4 bases, and 10 bases lay between the germline ends. The CDR3 runs 13 residues. Sequenced input: peripheral blood. The clonotype was recovered from a middle-aged woman who had recovered from COVID-19. The chain links TRBV7-3 to TRBJ2-3, with TRBD2 as a possible D gene (6 bases). CDR3 protein: CASSPRLADTQYF. The CDR3 DNA reads as TGTGCCAGCAGCCCGCGACTAGCAGATACGCAGTATTTT.